This T cell receptor (beta chain) was retrieved from a study of CD8 T cells in ankylosing spondylitis (dated by TCRdb to between 2016 and 2019). At the level of the whole study: T cell receptor beta repertoires were profiled in healthy donors and ankylosing spondylitis patients so that disease-linked TCR variants could be found. Peripheral blood was sampled, and synovial fluid was additionally collected from ankylosing spondylitis patients. In total, the full study cohort was made up of roughly 110 healthy donors and 25 to 30 ankylosing spondylitis patients. Study-level results and caveats: Some motif variants were previously reported in synovial fluid and blood of reactive arthritis patients, suggesting common disease-initiation mechanisms. A TCR beta motif made up of several highly homologous amino acid variants appeared to be characteristic of blood from ankylosing spondylitis patients. According to the report, matched synovial fluid samples from ankylosing spondylitis patients were significantly enriched for the disease-linked clones. A CD8+ phenotype was shown by the disease-linked clones, which were found at relatively low frequencies in peripheral blood.

The instrument was an Illumina HiSeq 2500. TCR beta libraries were prepared by quantitative 5'-RACE with molecular barcodes. In the authors' own workflow: A new computational method, built on a probabilistic model of VDJ rearrangement, was used to identify disease-linked TCR variants. The public reads were reprocessed in TCRdb via fastp at Q25 and MiXCR, keeping in-frame beta chains. Rows merge per CDR3 protein into single entries with the most common DNA and genes. TCRdb, not the authors, supplied the V and J calls. The sample yields fewer than 200,000 distinct CDR3 sequences; 15% to 20% were counted once. The ten largest make up 4.3% of the sample. V is reduced by 0 bases and J by 5 bases, leaving a spacing of 11 bases between them. CDR1 and CDR2 were assigned from the germline V gene (reference sequence) as MNHEY and SMNVEV. From cysteine to phenylalanine, the CDR3 is 14 amino acids long. The sequence is cut down to CDR3 DNA, 42 bases in frame from base 1.

In this sample, this clonotype turned up many times. Its antigen target is currently unknown. One base away there is no much larger clone; base qualities are not given. The sequence was obtained from a male donor under 35 with ankylosing spondylitis or in good health (not recorded which). Donor details come from another sample of the same person, matched by shared clones. Sequences were obtained from blood, either unsorted or a sorted T cell fraction (not recorded which). The V and J segments used are TRBV27 and TRBJ2-7; no D gene can be assigned with confidence. This receptor carries the CDR3 CASSLSGSGNEQYF. The DNA reads TGTGCCAGCAGTTTATCGGGGTCGGGCAACGAGCAGTACTTC.